This paragraph covers one TCR beta chain sequence. PCR primers comprised 60 Vbeta and 13 Jbeta primers. Measured with immunoSEQ multiplex PCR; TCRdb has only the in-frame clones, and not every one. Among some 200,000 clones listed, around 84% were seen once. The germline V gene encodes CDR1 GTSNPN and CDR2 SVGIG (reference sequence). The germline V and J ends were trimmed by 3 bases and 0 bases, with 5 bases remaining between them. CDR3 length equals 12 residues. The data were obtained in a study of cytomegalovirus exposure and HLA in healthy donors. The overall study: Just over 80% of approximately 400 genotyped donors fell in the Caucasian-associated ancestry cluster.

The specimen was PBMCs. The clonotype was recovered from a woman aged 45-59 years in good health and CMV-seropositive. The chain couples TRBV30 to TRBJ1-2; D is ambiguous. The CDR3 DNA reads as TGTGCCTGGAGCCAGGCTAACTATGGCTACACCTTC. Encoded protein: CAWSQANYGYTF.